A single TCR beta chain is shown here with its context. Data came from immunoSEQ multiplex PCR; TCRdb stores just in-frame clones and leaves some out. The data show a few hundred thousand clones, 80% to 90% seen once. Trimming removed 3 bases at V and 8 bases at J, with 20 bases between. The CDR3 sequence is 15 residues long. Germline CDR1 SGHDT, CDR2 YYEEEE. Participants' own reports of clinical history determined their cohort assignment. The data are from a study of blood T cell repertoires in COVID-19. The chain has TRBV5-6 and TRBJ1-2; D not resolved. The origin of this receptor is a woman under 30 in a cohort exposed to, infected with or recovered from COVID-19 (not recorded which). Sequenced sample: PBMCs or T cells enriched from blood (not recorded which). CDR3 bases: TGTGCCAGCAGCTCCCTCCCGGCCAGGTCGGGAGGCTACACCTTC. It yields the protein CASSSLPARSGGYTF.